This T cell receptor (beta chain) was sequenced during a study of CD8+CD57+ T cells in acquired aplastic anemia. Genomic DNA provided the template from which TCR beta VDJ and CDR3 profiles were obtained. TCRdb re-derived calls from the reads in MiXCR, one entry per CDR3 protein. The sample lists roughly 150,000 distinct CDR3 sequences; approximately 43% were seen once. The sequenced material came from sorted CD4+, CD8+, or CD8+CD57+ T cells (not recorded which) from PBMCs. This TCR was sampled from a human donor in good health.

The CDR3 nucleotides read TGTGCCATCAGTGAGTCGCGGAGGAACTCGGGCCAAGAGACCCAGTACTTC. Encoded protein: CAISESRRNSGQETQYF. The chain is built from TRBV10-3 and TRBJ2-5, with D possibly TRBD2 on 5 matching bases. Germline CDR1 is ENHRY and CDR2 is SYGVKD. The CDR3 extends over 17 amino acids. Trimming pared 0 bases from V and 1 base from J, leaving 15 bases between.